This note documents a single T cell receptor beta chain sequence. The V gene end was trimmed by 2 bases and the J gene end by 0 bases; junction bases not matched to a gene: 3. Germline V gene sequence: CDR1 SGDLS, CDR2 YYNGEE. The CDR3 is made up of 16 amino acids. This sample is part of a study of cytomegalovirus exposure and HLA in healthy donors. The study ran its PCR with 60 Vbeta and 13 Jbeta primers. The repertoire was sequenced with immunoSEQ multiplex PCR; TCRdb's copy has only in-frame clones and lacks some. Here the sample spans approximately 160,000 clones, about 80% being singletons. The chain recombines TRBV9 with TRBJ2-2; 8 nucleotides align to TRBD1. The origin of this receptor is a woman in her forties or fifties in good health and CMV-seropositive. The specimen sequenced was PBMCs. The CDR3 loop is CASSVRGRPNTGELFF. Here the CDR3 DNA reads TGTGCCAGCAGCGTCAGGGGGCGTCCGAACACCGGGGAGCTGTTTTTT.